This record looks at one T cell receptor beta chain sequence and its context. CDR1 is SEHNR and CDR2 is FQNEAQ in the germline V gene (reference sequence). CDR3 length equals 15 residues. The germline V and J ends were trimmed by 0 bases and 3 bases, with 8 bases remaining between them. The data belong to a study of long-term antiretroviral therapy in people with HIV. Researchers report immunoSEQ v3.0 was run at survey level. The data were produced by immunoSEQ multiplex PCR, yet TCRdb's version contains in-frame clones alone and is incomplete. This sample yields 25,000 to 30,000 clones, of which roughly 80% are seen a single time; roughly 10% belongs to the top ten.

Sequencing was performed on unsorted PBMCs, taken 0.8 years before starting antiretroviral therapy. This chain links TRBV7-9 with TRBJ2-2; D unclear. The TCR sequence derives from a man between 18 and 35 years old with HIV. CDR3 protein: CASSLAQGHTGELFF. The CDR3 DNA reads as TGTGCCAGCAGCTTAGCCCAAGGGCACACCGGGGAGCTGTTTTTT.